This T cell receptor (beta chain) comes out of a study of STAT5B mutations in CD4+ large granular lymphocyte leukemia. This CDR3 region has 16 residues. With 5 bases clipped from V and 5 bases from J, the junction kept 9 bases outside the gene matches. The germline V gene encodes CDR1 SGHTA and CDR2 FQGNSA. Assay: immunoSEQ multiplex PCR; the TCRdb copy retains only in-frame clones and omits some. The repertoire includes roughly 30,000 clones, 75% to 85% of them detected once, and about 1.9% sits in the top ten. The sequence derives from a human donor in good health. The material sequenced was CD4+ T cells from blood buffy coats. The rearrangement uses TRBV7-2 and TRBJ1-5; TRBD1 aligns across 10 bases. CDR3 sequence (DNA): TGTGCCAGCAGCAGAGGAGGGACAGGGGTAGATCAGCCCCAGCATTTT. This translates into CASSRGGTGVDQPQHF.